The rows below give T cell receptor beta chains drawn from one sample of a study of shared clonotypes between healthy human individuals. Sequencing used immunoSEQ multiplex PCR; TCRdb keeps in-frame clones, though not all of them. This sample has under 2,500,000 clones, with roughly 95% found just once. Sequenced material: naive CD4+ T cells sorted from blood. These TCRs come from a man in his late teens or twenties in good health. CDR3s include the opening cysteine and the closing phenylalanine or tryptophan. The D gene is left open where the match is weak. Clone size, where shown, is once, few, many, or a class for clones that have expanded.

J gene | V gene | D gene | clone size | CDR3 DNA | CDR3 protein
TRBJ2-2 | TRBV5-1 | TRBD2 | NA | TGCGCCAGCAGTAAGACTAGCGGGAACACCGGGGAGCTGTTTTTT | CASSKTSGNTGELFF
TRBJ1-1 | TRBV25-1 | TRBD1 | NA | TGTGCCAGCAGTCCGCGGACAGGGGGCGGCACTGAAGCTTTCTTT | CASSPRTGGGTEAFF
TRBJ1-1 | TRBV6-5 | NA | NA | TGTGCCAGCAGATCCGGGACGGCGAACACTGAAGCTTTCTTT | CASRSGTANTEAFF
TRBJ1-4 | TRBV7-6 | TRBD1 | NA | TGTGCCAGCAGCTCCGCCGGGACAGAAGATGAAAAACTGTTTTTT | CASSSAGTEDEKLFF
TRBJ1-5 | TRBV28 | TRBD1 | NA | TGTGCCAGCAGCTCCTTACAGGGGAATCAGCCCCAGCATTTT | CASSSLQGNQPQHF
TRBJ2-2 | TRBV28 | NA | NA | TGTGCCAGCAGGACTAGGGTGGCCGGGGAGCTGTTTTTT | CASRTRVAGELFF
TRBJ2-7 | TRBV7-9 | TRBD2 | NA | TGTGCCAGCAGCTTAGAGGGGACTAGCGGGGGGCCCTACGAGCAGTACTTC | CASSLEGTSGGPYEQYF
TRBJ1-1 | TRBV7-8 | NA | NA | TGTGCCAGCAGCTTGGTTGCAGGGACTGAAGCTTTCTTT | CASSLVAGTEAFF
TRBJ2-1 | TRBV5-7 | NA | NA | TGTGCCAGCAGTTGGTGGGTAGAAAGGAATGAGCAGTTCTTC | CASSWWVERNEQFF
TRBJ1-3 | TRBV18 | TRBD1 | few | TGTGCCAGCTCACCACCGGGACAGGGGTCTGGAAACACCATATATTTT | CASSPPGQGSGNTIYF
TRBJ2-7 | TRBV10-3 | NA | NA | TGTGCCATCAGTATTGGACAGAGCTCCTACGAGCAGTACTTC | CAISIGQSSYEQYF
TRBJ2-5 | TRBV27 | NA | NA | TGTGCCAGCAGTTTAGGGGGCAAGGGGGAGACCCAGTACTTC | CASSLGGKGETQYF
TRBJ2-3 | TRBV5-4 | NA | NA | TGTGCCAGCAGCTTGGCCCAAGATACGCAGTATTTT | CASSLAQDTQYF
TRBJ1-5 | TRBV19 | NA | NA | TGTGCCAGTAGTATGTGGGGGGAGAGCAATCAGCCCCAGCATTTT | CASSMWGESNQPQHF
TRBJ2-7 | TRBV6-6 | NA | NA | TGTGCCAGCAGTTTCCGCTACGAGCAGTACTTC | CASSFRYEQYF
TRBJ2-3 | TRBV5-1 | TRBD2 | NA | TGCGCCAGCAGCATCGTTAGCGGGAGCACAGATACGCAGTATTTT | CASSIVSGSTDTQYF
TRBJ1-6 | TRBV30 | NA | NA | TGTGCCTGGAGTGTTCGGGGGGAATCACCCCTCCACTTT | CAWSVRGESPLHF
TRBJ2-1 | TRBV6-1 | NA | once | TGTGCCAGCAGTGAATTGAGGGGTTGGTACAATGAGCAGTTCTTC | CASSELRGWYNEQFF
TRBJ2-7 | TRBV6-1 | TRBD2 | once | TGTGCCAGCAGATCCCAGGGACTAGCATCCAACGAGCAGTACTTC | CASRSQGLASNEQYF
TRBJ2-7 | TRBV5-1 | NA | NA | TGCGCCAGCAGCCCGGGCCCGAGCCACCACGAGCAGTACTTC | CASSPGPSHHEQYF
TRBJ1-5 | TRBV2 | NA | NA | TGTGCCAGCAGTTGGGGATCGACTAGCAATCAGCCCCAGCATTTT | CASSWGSTSNQPQHF
TRBJ2-7 | TRBV5-1 | TRBD1 | NA | TGCGCCAGCAGCTTGGTTTACGAGACAGGGACGTACGAGCAGTACTTC | CASSLVYETGTYEQYF
TRBJ1-5 | TRBV28 | NA | once | TGTGCCAGCAGACCCGCAGGGGCCATGGGGGTGTATAGCAATCAGCCCCAGCATTTT | CASRPAGAMGVYSNQPQHF
TRBJ1-2 | TRBV7-9 | TRBD1 | once | TGTGCCAGCAGCGCCAGAGGACAGGCGGAGGGCGGCTACACCTTC | CASSARGQAEGGYTF
TRBJ1-4 | TRBV7-2 | NA | NA | TGTGCCAGCAGCCCCGAGCCGGGGACACCAACTTTT | CASSPEPGTPTF
TRBJ2-7 | TRBV5-4 | NA | NA | TGTGCCAGCAGCCTGCCTCCCGGGGCCGAGCAGTACTTC | CASSLPPGAEQYF
TRBJ2-1 | TRBV6-6 | NA | NA | TGTGCCAGCAGTTTACTCGGACACGAGCAGTTCTTC | CASSLLGHEQFF
TRBJ1-5 | TRBV18 | NA | NA | TGTGCCAGCTCACCAGGAGAGAATCAGCCCCAGCATTTT | CASSPGENQPQHF
TRBJ2-5 | TRBV5-6 | NA | once | TGTGCCAGCAGCCCCCTACAGGGATTCCAAGAGACCCAGTACTTC | CASSPLQGFQETQYF
TRBJ2-1 | TRBV10-2 | NA | once | TGCGCCAGCAGTGCAACTTTATACAATGAGCAGTTCTTC | CASSATLYNEQFF
TRBJ2-1 | TRBV15 | TRBD2 | NA | TGTGCCACCACTAAACGGATAGCGGGAGTTGGTGAGCAGTTCTTC | CATTKRIAGVGEQFF
TRBJ1-6 | TRBV6-6 | TRBD1 | NA | TGTGCCAGCATCTCCGGACAGGGGGACTCACCCCTCCACTTT | CASISGQGDSPLHF
TRBJ2-7 | TRBV10-3 | TRBD1 | NA | TGTGCCATCACCCCGGGACAGGGAACCTACGAGCAGTACTTC | CAITPGQGTYEQYF
TRBJ2-7 | TRBV7-9 | NA | NA | TGTGCCAGCAGCTCGAGTGGACAGCCCTCCTACGAGCAGTACTTC | CASSSSGQPSYEQYF
TRBJ2-3 | TRBV5-1 | NA | NA | TGCGCCAGCAGCTTGGAGGGGGGATTTCCAGATACGCAGTATTTT | CASSLEGGFPDTQYF
TRBJ2-5 | TRBV4-3 | TRBD2 | NA | TGCGCCAGCAGCCAAGACTGCGGGAGGGTCGAAGAGACCCAGTACTTC | CASSQDCGRVEETQYF
TRBJ2-7 | TRBV6-5 | NA | NA | TGTGCCAGCAGTTACTCTCCCCGCCTGAACGAGCAGTACTTC | CASSYSPRLNEQYF
TRBJ1-3 | TRBV11-3 | TRBD1 | NA | TGTGCCAGCAGCCGACAGGGAGCTGGAAACACCATATATTTT | CASSRQGAGNTIYF
TRBJ2-3 | TRBV5-6 | NA | NA | TGTGCCAGCAGCTTCTTCAGGCCCTTAGATACGCAGTATTTT | CASSFFRPLDTQYF
TRBJ2-1 | TRBV7-9 | NA | NA | TGTGCCAGCAGCCCCCTTAAGGGTGGGGGTTTCTACAATGAGCAGTTCTTC | CASSPLKGGGFYNEQFF
TRBJ1-1 | TRBV7-9 | NA | NA | TGTGCCAGCAGCTTTAATGGACCGAACACTGAAGCTTTCTTT | CASSFNGPNTEAFF
TRBJ2-7 | TRBV10-1 | NA | NA | TGCGCCAGCAGTGAGGGCCCCTACGAGCAGTACTTC | CASSEGPYEQYF
TRBJ2-7 | TRBV5-1 | TRBD2 | NA | TGCGCCAGCAGCTTACCCCCCGGCACTAGCGACTCCTACGAGCAGTACTTC | CASSLPPGTSDSYEQYF
TRBJ1-6 | TRBV6-4 | TRBD1 | NA | TGTGCCAGCAGTCCGACAGGGGGTTTCGGATCACCCCTCCACTTT | CASSPTGGFGSPLHF
TRBJ2-5 | TRBV5-1 | NA | NA | TGCGCCAGCAGCTCTGGGCCACAAGAGACCCAGTACTTC | CASSSGPQETQYF
TRBJ1-1 | TRBV28 | NA | NA | TGTGCCAGCAGTATCGGTCGGACATCTGTAGACACTGAAGCTTTCTTT | CASSIGRTSVDTEAFF